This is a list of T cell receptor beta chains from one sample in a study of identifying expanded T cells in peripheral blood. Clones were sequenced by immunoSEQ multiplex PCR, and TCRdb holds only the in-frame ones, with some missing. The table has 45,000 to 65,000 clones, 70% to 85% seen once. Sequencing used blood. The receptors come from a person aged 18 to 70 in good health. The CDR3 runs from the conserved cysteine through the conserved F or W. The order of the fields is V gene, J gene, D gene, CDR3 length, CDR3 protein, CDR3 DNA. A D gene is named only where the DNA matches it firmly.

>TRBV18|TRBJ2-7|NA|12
CASSPGSYEQYF
TGTGCCAGCTCACCTGGGAGCTACGAGCAGTACTTC
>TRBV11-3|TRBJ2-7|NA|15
CASSLDSGPHYEQYF
TGTGCCAGCAGCTTAGATAGTGGTCCCCACTACGAGCAGTACTTC
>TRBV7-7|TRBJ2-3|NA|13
CASSLTSGNTQYF
TGTGCCAGCAGCCTGACTAGTGGAAATACGCAGTATTTT
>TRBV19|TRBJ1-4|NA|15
CASSTRGQFNEKLFF
TGTGCCAGTAGTACCAGGGGCCAATTCAATGAAAAACTGTTTTTT
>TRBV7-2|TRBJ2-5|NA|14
CASSLKGPQETQYF
TGTGCCAGCAGCTTAAAAGGACCCCAAGAGACCCAGTACTTC
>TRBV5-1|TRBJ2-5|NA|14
CASSLRGPEETQYF
TGCGCCAGCAGCTTGAGAGGCCCGGAAGAGACCCAGTACTTC
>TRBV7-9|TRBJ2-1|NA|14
CASSPSAGGNEQFF
TGTGCCAGCAGCCCCAGCGCAGGGGGGAATGAGCAGTTCTTC
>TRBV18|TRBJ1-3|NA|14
CASSLQGSGNTIYF
TGTGCCAGCTCACTACAGGGCTCTGGAAACACCATATATTTT
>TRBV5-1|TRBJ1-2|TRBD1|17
CASSQTGGQGAVDGYTF
TGCGCCAGCAGCCAAACGGGCGGACAGGGGGCGGTCGACGGCTACACCTTC
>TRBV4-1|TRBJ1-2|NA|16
CASSHRRGGSGLGYTF
TGCGCCAGCAGCCACCGACGAGGGGGAAGTGGTCTGGGCTACACCTTC
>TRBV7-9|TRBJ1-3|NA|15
CASSLTTGLGNTIYF
TGTGCCAGCAGCTTAACGACAGGTTTGGGAAACACCATATATTTT
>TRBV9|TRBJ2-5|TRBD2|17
CASSPHKSSGVPETQYF
TGTGCCAGCAGCCCCCATAAGTCTAGCGGGGTCCCAGAGACCCAGTACTTC
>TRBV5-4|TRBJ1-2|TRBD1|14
CASSKQGVDYGYTF
TGTGCCAGCAGTAAACAGGGGGTAGACTATGGCTACACCTTC
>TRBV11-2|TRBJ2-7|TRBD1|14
CASSFVTGDHEQYF
TGTGCCAGCAGCTTTGTGACAGGGGACCACGAGCAGTACTTC
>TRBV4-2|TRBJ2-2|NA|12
CASRGNTGELFF
TGTGCCAGCAGGGGGAACACCGGGGAGCTGTTTTTT
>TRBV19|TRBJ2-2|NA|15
CASTVRAPSPGELFF
TGTGCCAGTACAGTCCGGGCCCCGAGCCCCGGGGAGCTGTTTTTT
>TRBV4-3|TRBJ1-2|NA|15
CASSQVAGDGYGYTF
TGCGCCAGCAGCCAGGTAGCGGGGGACGGCTATGGCTACACCTTC
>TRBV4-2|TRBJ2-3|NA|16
CASSPEGGAGTDTQYF
TGTGCCAGCAGCCCAGAGGGCGGGGCCGGGACAGATACGCAGTATTTT
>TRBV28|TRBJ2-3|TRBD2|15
CASSDSGGATDTQYF
TGTGCCAGCAGTGACAGCGGGGGGGCAACAGATACGCAGTATTTT
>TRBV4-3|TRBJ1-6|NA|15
CASSPEGAYNSPLHF
TGCGCCAGCAGCCCAGAGGGGGCCTATAATTCACCCCTCCACTTT
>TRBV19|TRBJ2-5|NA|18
CASSPESGTLSLQETQYF
TGTGCCAGTAGTCCCGAATCCGGGACACTAAGCCTCCAAGAGACCCAGTACTTC